One sample yielded the 8 T cell receptor beta chains listed below, sequenced in a study of cytomegalovirus exposure and HLA in healthy donors. Primers: 60 Vbeta forward and 13 Jbeta reverse. Clones were sequenced by immunoSEQ multiplex PCR, and TCRdb holds only the in-frame ones, with some missing. The sample records roughly 120,000 clones, more than 65% being singletons. Sample: PBMCs. The receptors here all came from a woman in her sixties or seventies in good health and CMV-seropositive.

The genes are TRBV13 and TRBJ2-7; D gene ambiguous. This CDR3 has 16 residues. V was trimmed by 0 bases and J by 5 bases, leaving 17 bases between them. Germline loops: CDR1 PRHDT, CDR2 FYEKMQ (reference sequence). CDR3 loop: CASSLGLFSLSHEQYF. The CDR3 nucleotides read TGTGCCAGCAGCTTAGGGTTATTTTCGTTATCCCACGAGCAGTACTTC.

This chain connects TRBV10-3 to TRBJ1-4; D is ambiguous. V was trimmed by 6 bases and J by 3 bases, leaving 8 bases between them. CDR3 length: 13 residues. Germline V gene sequence: CDR1 ENHRY, CDR2 SYGVKD. CDR3 in amino acids: CAIRQPSNEKLFF. CDR3 DNA: TGTGCCATCAGACAGCCCTCTAATGAAAAACTGTTTTTT.

The chain uses TRBV6-1 and TRBJ2-7; 8 bases align to TRBD1. The V and J ends lost 6 bases and 2 bases, in that order; junction bases with no gene match: 6. Germline CDR1 reads MNHNS; CDR2 reads SASEGT. The CDR3 is 14 residues long. CDR3 DNA sequence: TGTGCCAGCAGCGTGACAGGGGCGCCCTACGAGCAGTACTTC. Translated, it gives CASSVTGAPYEQYF.

This clone was counted once. This rearrangement joins TRBV29-1 to TRBJ2-2; tentative D call: TRBD2 (5 bases). The CDR3 covers 14 residues. Germline values: CDR1 SQVTM, CDR2 ANQGSEA. The V end lost 8 bases, the J end lost 6 bases, and 19 bases lay between the germline ends. CDR3 nucleotides: TGCAGCTCCCGGGTGGGCCCCGGGGCCGGGGAGCTGTTTTTT. This gives the protein CSSRVGPGAGELFF.

V gene TRBV29-1 combines with J gene TRBJ2-5; 7 nucleotides line up with TRBD1. Trimming cost V 8 bases and J 0 bases; bases outside gene matches: 3. Germline CDR1 SQVTM, CDR2 ANQGSEA. This CDR3 is built from 12 residues. Here the CDR3 reads CSSGTDQETQYF. The CDR3 DNA sequence: TGCAGCTCCGGGACAGACCAAGAGACCCAGTACTTC.

The CDR3, as DNA: TGTGCCAGCAGTTCCTCCCAGGGGCCCGGCACAGATACGCAGTATTTT. It specifies CASSSSQGPGTDTQYF. The rearrangement joins TRBV6-6 to TRBJ2-3; perhaps TRBD1 as D (6 bases). V was pared by 4 bases and J by 1 base, with 15 bases between. Germline V lookup: CDR1 MNHNY, CDR2 SVGAGI (reference sequence). The CDR3 consists of 16 residues.

This chain connects TRBV6-6 to TRBJ2-5; TRBD2 matches at 10 bases. CDR1 MNHNY and CDR2 SVGAGI come from the germline V gene (reference sequence). V was clipped by 5 bases and J by 1 base; unmatched bases: 7. This CDR3 is 16 amino acids long. CDR3 DNA sequence: TGTGCCAGCAGTATACCGGGACTAGCGTTCCAAGAGACCCAGTACTTC. As protein: CASSIPGLAFQETQYF.

The chain employs TRBV14 and TRBJ1-1; 7 bases map to TRBD1. Germline V gene lookup returns CDR1 SGHDN and CDR2 FVKESK. Trimming took 7 bases from V and 1 from J; bases not matched to a gene: 6. This CDR3 comprises 14 residues. The CDR3 nucleotides read TGTGCCAGCACAAGGGGGCGCGGGAACACTGAAGCTTTCTTT. It encodes CASTRGRGNTEAFF.